This passage covers 21 T cell receptor beta chains from one sample sequenced in a study of breast tumors, draining lymph nodes, adjacent tissues. TCRdb itself ran the multiplex PCR reads through MiXCR, one entry per CDR3 protein. The sample has about 20,000 distinct CDR3 sequences, under 35% seen once. Material for sequencing was breast tumor tissue. Receptors were obtained from a female donor with breast cancer. Some clones in this sample may be carry-over from other donors' samples.

The chain is built from TRBV18 and TRBJ2-7; perhaps TRBD2 as D (5 bases). V was shortened by 0 bases and J by 2 bases, with 29 bases between the two germline ends. CDR1 and CDR2 (germline): KGHSH, LQKENI. This CDR3 comprises 21 residues. The CDR3, as DNA: TGTGCCAGCTCACCACCGCCCATGGGAGTGACCTCGTGCGATAGCGCCTACGAGCAGTACTTC. Encoded protein: CASSPPPMGVTSCDSAYEQYF.

A note on this clonotype: At one end, the junction sequence differs from germline, possibly due to a read error. The chain couples TRBV5-6 to TRBJ2-2; 7 bases agree with TRBD2. CDR1 and CDR2 (germline): SGHDT, YYEEEE. CDR3 length: 15 amino acids. This CDR3 reads CASSLAGTNTGELSF. Written as DNA, the CDR3 is TGTGCCAGCAGCTTGGCCGGGACTAACACCGGGGAGCTGTCTTTC.

The chain is built from TRBV27 and TRBJ2-1, with TRBD2 matching over 12 bases. The germline CDR1 and CDR2 sequences are MNHEY and SMNVEV (reference sequence). Losses at the gene ends were 5 bases for V and 5 bases for J; bases not matched to a gene: 4. The CDR3 totals 15 residues. DNA of the CDR3: TGTGCCAGCAGTCTGACTAGCGGGGGTAACAATGAGCAGTTCTTC. Protein: CASSLTSGGNNEQFF.

This clonotype came up many times. V is TRBV27 and J is TRBJ1-2; TRBD1 matches 7 bases. CDR3 length equals 16 residues. V lost 2 bases, J lost 3 bases, and 9 bases stayed unmatched. Per the germline V gene, CDR1 is MNHEY and CDR2 is SMNVEV (reference sequence). The CDR3 loop reads CASSLTETGRDYGYTF. The CDR3 DNA reads TGTGCCAGCAGTTTAACTGAGACAGGGCGGGACTATGGCTACACCTTC.

This clonotype has a count of ten or more. The rearrangement links TRBV7-6 to TRBJ2-7, with a weak D call TRBD2 (6 bases). Trimming removed 0 bases from V and 2 bases from J, with 8 bases in between. The CDR3 loop spans 14 amino acids. From germline, CDR1 is SGHVS and CDR2 FNYEAQ. This CDR3 is CASSLAGGAYEQYF. Written as DNA, the CDR3 is TGTGCCAGCAGCTTAGCGGGAGGCGCCTACGAGCAGTACTTC. The complete variable domain, with remaining parts taken from reference TRBV7-6 and TRBJ2-7, reads GAGVSQSPRYKVTKRGQDVALRCDPISGHVSLYWYRQALGQGPEFLTYFNYEAQQDKSGLPNDRFSAERPEGSISTLTIQRTEQRDSAMYRCASSLAGGAYEQYFGPGTRLTVT.

V usage is TRBV4-3 and J usage is TRBJ1-6; 7 bases fit TRBD1. Germline CDR1 reads LGHNA; CDR2 reads YSLEER. This CDR3 region has 14 residues. With V trimmed by 0 bases and J by 9 bases, 2 bases remained unmatched. The CDR3 here is CASSQEDRSSPLHF. CDR3 nucleotide sequence: TGCGCCAGCAGCCAAGAGGACAGGAGTTCACCCCTCCACTTT.

Many counts were recorded for this clonotype. The CDR3 sequence is CASSIHRGPYEQYF. CDR3 bases: TGTGCCAGCAGTATACACAGGGGACCCTACGAGCAGTACTTC. This chain joins TRBV12-3 or TRBV12-4 and TRBJ2-7; 7 bases match TRBD1. The CDR3 has 14 residues. The ends lost 5 bases at V and 2 bases at J; junction bases unmatched: 6.

The rearrangement links TRBV12-3 or TRBV12-4 to TRBJ1-3; 10 bases agree with TRBD1. With V trimmed by 7 bases and J by 5 bases, 5 bases remained unmatched. The CDR3 contains 14 residues. CDR3 loop: CASIGTGERNTIYF. CDR3 DNA: TGTGCCAGCATCGGGACAGGGGAGAGAAACACCATATATTTT.

At least ten counts were recorded for this clonotype. Relative to the germline gene, one junction end is altered; a read error may explain this. The V gene is TRBV28, the J gene TRBJ1-2, with a tentative D call TRBD1 (5 bases). This CDR3 is 13 amino acids long. Looked up from germline, CDR1 is MDHEN and CDR2 is SYDVKM. CDR3 amino acids: CASSLGARLARAF. The CDR3 nucleotides are TGTGCCAGCAGTTTAGGGGCTCGGCTGGCCAGGGCTTTC.

In this sample, this clonotype turned up many times. This chain joins TRBV7-2 and TRBJ1-2; D is unresolved. V lost 3 bases and J 0 bases, leaving 14 bases between the germline ends. This CDR3 is built from 16 residues. CDR1 and CDR2 from the germline V gene are SGHTA and FQGNSA. CDR3 sequence reads: CASSFRPGFSNYGYTF. The CDR3 nucleotides are TGTGCCAGCAGCTTCCGCCCGGGATTTTCTAACTATGGCTACACCTTC.

In this sample, this clonotype is medium-sized. The CDR3 is CASSQVVLAGLYNEQFF. As DNA, the CDR3 is TGCGCCAGCAGCCAAGTTGTACTAGCGGGACTATACAATGAGCAGTTCTTC. V gene TRBV4-3 combines with J gene TRBJ2-1, with 10 bases that match TRBD2. Trimming took 1 base from V and 4 from J; bases not matched to a gene: 7. This CDR3 comprises 17 residues. Germline V gene data show CDR1 as LGHNA and CDR2 as YSLEER.

The chain employs TRBV19 and TRBJ2-3; D not certain. V lost 3 bases to trimming and J lost 0 bases, with 7 bases between them. Germline V gene sequence: CDR1 LNHDA, CDR2 SQIVND (reference sequence). This CDR3 contains 14 residues. CDR3 bases: TGTGCCAGTAGTATGGCTAGAAGCACAGATACGCAGTATTTT. Residues: CASSMARSTDTQYF.

Relative to its sample, this clonotype is medium-sized (0.01 to 0.1%). V usage is TRBV7-2 and J usage is TRBJ1-3; D is unclear. The germline gives CDR1 SGHTA, CDR2 FQGNSA. The CDR3 has 14 amino acids. V shed 6 bases and J shed 0 bases, with 9 bases lying between them. For the CDR3, the DNA is TGTGCCAGCAGTCCTTTCCTCTCTGGAAACACCATATATTTT. Translating it yields CASSPFLSGNTIYF.

The count of this clonotype is one. V is TRBV20-1 and J is TRBJ2-7; 11 bases match TRBD2. The CDR3 loop spans 14 amino acids. V was clipped by 4 bases and J by 4 bases; unmatched bases: 6. Germline CDR1 reads DFQATT; CDR2 reads SNEGSKA (reference sequence). As DNA, the CDR3 is TGCAGTGCTATGATTAGCGGGAGGGCTTACGAGCAGTACTTC. The encoded protein is CSAMISGRAYEQYF.

This clonotype was recorded at least ten times. The V and J genes are TRBV5-6 and TRBJ2-1; weak D call: TRBD2 (6 bases). CDR3 length: 13 amino acids. Germline CDR1 SGHDT, CDR2 YYEEEE. Trimming took 4 bases from V and 4 from J, leaving 9 bases between them. CDR3 sequence (DNA): TGTGCCAGCAGCCAGGGACTTTACAATGAGCAGTTCTTC. This codes for CASSQGLYNEQFF.

This clonotype was counted many times. The V and J genes are TRBV28 and TRBJ2-7; TRBD1 matches at 8 bases. The trim removed 6 bases at V and 4 bases at J, leaving 11 bases unmatched. This CDR3 comprises 15 residues. The germline V gene encodes CDR1 MDHEN and CDR2 SYDVKM. The CDR3 DNA follows: TGTGCCAGCAGGACGCAGGGGGCGCTTAGGTACGAGCAGTACTTC. Translation: CASRTQGALRYEQYF.

The genes are TRBV18 and TRBJ1-1; D perhaps matches TRBD1 (5 bases). Trimming left V 4 bases short and J 3 bases short, with 9 bases between. Germline V CDR1 and CDR2: KGHSH, LQKENI. The CDR3 runs 13 residues. The CDR3 DNA reads as TGTGCCAGCTCACTTCTAGGGGACACTGAAGCTTTCTTT. It translates to CASSLLGDTEAFF.

About this clonotype: A much larger clone sits a single nucleotide away, making a read error possible. The DNA is omitted, as the CDR3 cannot be located on it reliably, and the CDR3 follows TCRdb's listing. The chain combines TRBV20-1 with TRBJ2-1; the D call TRBD2 from the table was never checked on the DNA. From its first to its last residue, the CDR3 has 16 amino acids. Germline CDR1 reads DFQATT; CDR2 reads SNEGSKA (reference sequence). The CDR3 sequence is CSARDEWGYGSYEQLF.

The chain is built from TRBV20-1 and TRBJ2-3, with 11 bases aligning to TRBD2. V gave up 5 bases and J gave up 0 bases; unmatched junction bases: 7. Germline CDR1 DFQATT, CDR2 SNEGSKA (reference sequence). The CDR3 extends over 16 amino acids. The CDR3 protein is CSASGTSGASTDTQYF. CDR3 sequence (DNA): TGCAGTGCTTCCGGGACTAGCGGAGCTAGCACAGATACGCAGTATTTT.

This clonotype has a count of ten or more. This chain links TRBV11-3 with TRBJ2-3; 7 bases align to TRBD2. The ends lost 3 bases at V and 4 bases at J; junction bases unmatched: 7. The length of the CDR3 is 15 residues. Germline CDR1 reads SGHNT; CDR2 reads YENEEA. DNA for the CDR3: TGTGCCAGCAGCTTGCCGGGAGGAGGAGCAGATACGCAGTATTTT. Amino acids: CASSLPGGGADTQYF.

This clonotype was observed once. V usage is TRBV5-4 and J usage is TRBJ2-1, with TRBD1 identical over 7 bases. The CDR3 length is 13 residues. V shed 4 bases and J 6 bases; nucleotides not matched to a gene: 4. CDR1 is SGHNT and CDR2 is YYREEE in the germline V gene (reference sequence). Here the CDR3 DNA reads TGTGCCAGCAGCGGGGGACAGCTCAATGAGCAGTTCTTC. Translated, it gives CASSGGQLNEQFF.